Sequencing of this T cell receptor (beta chain) was carried out in a study of blood T cells in healthy people across ages. A sample-barcoded 5' primer and a J-beta primer mix were used in a second PCR of roughly 7 to 11 cycles. Individual samples furnished no less than 3 million CDR3-containing paired-end reads apiece. TCRdb reprocessed the 5' RACE reads via MiXCR and lists one record per CDR3 protein. The sample contains hundreds of thousands of distinct CDR3 sequences, roughly 25% of which appear only once. The J segment lost 4 bases and the V segment lost 2 bases, leaving 8 bases of the junction unmatched. The CDR3 contains 16 residues. Germline V lookup: CDR1 MNHEY, CDR2 SVGEGT. This sample was also put to use in a study of T cells of mothers and their children. As reported in that work: The authors identified no persistent microchimeric T cell clones.

The specimen was blood. V is TRBV6-2 or TRBV6-3 and J is TRBJ2-1, with TRBD1 matching 7 bases. This clonotype was sampled from a boy between 10 and 17 years old in good health. CDR3: CASSYRGQGIYNEQFF. CDR3 DNA: TGTGCCAGCAGTTACAGGGGGCAGGGGATATACAATGAGCAGTTCTTC.